A single sample is the source of the 26 T cell receptor beta chains below, sequenced in a study of T cell responses to AZD1222 COVID-19 vaccine (dated by TCRdb to the early 2020s). Library prep was done by the immunoSEQ multiplex PCR assay. In its TCRdb copy, this immuneACCESS table keeps in-frame sequences only and misses some clones. Where compared with another copy, unresolved V genes explain less than half of these, and the others have no known cause. The sample yields some 100,000 clones; roughly nine tenths were counted once. Around 7% of the sample goes to the ten largest clones. Read against the paper, the sample's time point label means: baseline before first vaccination. The sequencing here drew on peripheral blood, taken on day 0 of AZD1222 vaccination. Every receptor here comes from an adult in good health.

V and J are TRBV10-3 and TRBJ1-5; D ambiguous. V was cut by 4 bases and J by 3 bases, with 7 bases left in between. The CDR3 loop spans 13 amino acids. Germline values: CDR1 ENHRY, CDR2 SYGVKD. In DNA, the CDR3 is TGTGCCATCAGTGCCGGAGACAATCAGCCCCAGCATTTT. This sequence encodes CAISAGDNQPQHF.

The chain has TRBV30 and TRBJ1-2, with D maybe TRBD1 (6 bases). Germline V gives CDR1 GTSNPN, CDR2 SVGIG (reference sequence). V gave up 3 bases and J gave up 13 bases, with 15 bases separating them. This CDR3 region has 11 residues. CDR3 sequence: CAWRHPGTSTF. CDR3 in DNA: TGTGCCTGGAGACATCCCGGGACAAGCACCTTC. Drawing the rest from reference TRBV30 and TRBJ1-2, the complete variable domain is SQTIHQWPATLVQPVGSPLSLECTVEGTSNPNLYWYRQAAGRGLQLLFYSVGIGQISSEVPQNLSASRPQDRQFILSSKKLLLSDSGFYLCAWRHPGTSTFGSGTRLTVV.

The genes are TRBV5-1 and TRBJ2-7; unclear D gene. Germline CDR1 SGHRS, CDR2 YFSETQ. CDR3 length: 14 residues. With 0 bases removed from V and 0 bases from J, the gap between germline ends came to 7 bases. The CDR3: CASSLGESSYEQYF. The CDR3 bases are TGCGCCAGCAGCTTGGGGGAAAGCTCCTACGAGCAGTACTTC.

J is TRBJ2-3 and V is TRBV5-8; no clear D. The V end was cut by 0 bases, the J end by 2 bases, with 7 bases between. CDR1 and CDR2 from the germline V gene are SGHTS and YDEGEE. The CDR3 extends over 14 amino acids. CDR3 protein: CASSLATVTDTQYF. CDR3 bases: TGTGCCAGCAGCTTGGCCACAGTCACAGATACGCAGTATTTT.

The chain is built from TRBV5-1 and TRBJ2-5; D not resolved. Germline V CDR1 and CDR2: SGHRS, YFSETQ. This CDR3 is built from 13 residues. Trimming stripped 6 bases from V and 2 bases from J, with 11 bases between. The CDR3 loop reads CASKATSQETQYF. CDR3 in DNA: TGCGCCAGCAAGGCGACTTCACAAGAGACCCAGTACTTC.

The rearrangement links TRBV6-5 to TRBJ1-2, with 7 bases identical to TRBD1. There are 16 residues in the CDR3. CDR1 and CDR2 (germline): MNHEY, SVGAGI. V shed 2 bases, J shed 2 bases, and the junction held 8 bases outside the gene matches. The CDR3 DNA reads TGTGCCAGCAGTTACCAAAGGGGGCCCCGAAACTATGGCTACACCTTC. It encodes CASSYQRGPRNYGYTF.

This chain links TRBV29-1 with TRBJ1-2; 9 bases line up with TRBD1. CDR3 length: 13 residues. With V trimmed by 4 bases and J by 2 bases, 2 bases remained unmatched. Germline V lookup: CDR1 SQVTM, CDR2 ANQGSEA. CDR3 residues: CSVVGTGNYGYTF. CDR3 coding DNA: TGCAGCGTTGTCGGGACAGGGAACTATGGCTACACCTTC.

The V gene is TRBV5-6, the J gene TRBJ2-7, with 9 bases matching TRBD2. Germline V gives CDR1 SGHDT, CDR2 YYEEEE. There are 16 residues in the CDR3. The V gene end was trimmed by 4 bases and the J gene end by 6 bases; junction bases not matched to a gene: 14. CDR3 sequence (DNA): TGTGCCAGCAGCCTCGCCAGCGGGAGGAGGGTGCTCGAGCAGTACTTC. The encoded protein is CASSLASGRRVLEQYF.

This chain joins TRBV20-1 and TRBJ2-7; D call uncertain. CDR3 size: 11 residues. The V end lost 3 bases, the J end lost 1 base, and 4 bases lay between the germline ends. CDR1 is DFQATT and CDR2 is SNEGSKA in the germline V gene (reference sequence). Written as DNA, the CDR3 is TGCAGTGCTAGGGATTCCTACGAGCAGTACTTC. Encoded protein: CSARDSYEQYF.

The chain is built from TRBV19 and TRBJ2-1; 14 nucleotides line up with TRBD2. Germline loops: CDR1 LNHDA, CDR2 SQIVND (reference sequence). V gave up 4 bases and J gave up 6 bases; unmatched junction bases: 14. The CDR3 sequence is 19 residues long. CDR3 bases: TGTGCCAGTAGTAGAGGACTAGCGGGAGGCGCGTATCACGGCAATGAGCAGTTCTTC. This codes for CASSRGLAGGAYHGNEQFF.

On this clone itself: Other DNA sequences in the same sample also yield this CDR3. The gene calls are TRBV19 and TRBJ1-1; 7 bases match TRBD1. The CDR3 length is 14 residues. V lost 1 base, J lost 3 bases, and 2 bases stayed unmatched. Germline V gene sequence: CDR1 LNHDA, CDR2 SQIVND (reference sequence). Here the CDR3 reads CASSIGQGYTEAFF. The CDR3 coding sequence is TGTGCCAGTAGTATAGGACAGGGCTACACTGAAGCTTTCTTT.

The chain has TRBV6-1 and TRBJ2-5; D gene ambiguous. The germline CDR1 and CDR2 sequences are MNHNS and SASEGT. V lost 3 bases and J lost 9, with 11 bases in between. The CDR3 consists of 12 residues. The CDR3 DNA is TGTGCCAGCAGTGAGATTCGCTACGCCCAGTACTTC. It specifies CASSEIRYAQYF.

The chain has TRBV5-4 and TRBJ2-1; TRBD1 matches at 7 bases. V shed 2 bases and J 4 bases; nucleotides not matched to a gene: 3. This CDR3 region has 14 residues. Per germline, CDR1 SGHNT and CDR2 YYREEE (reference sequence). The CDR3 DNA reads TGTGCCAGCAGCTTCAGGGGGTCTTACAATGAGCAGTTCTTC. This gives the protein CASSFRGSYNEQFF.

This clone was counted a single time. The chain carries TRBV9 and TRBJ1-5, with D unresolved. The CDR3 covers 13 residues. Germline assignment: CDR1 SGDLS and CDR2 YYNGEE. Trimming shortened V by 6 bases and J by 5 bases, and 12 bases separated the two germline ends. This CDR3 reads CASNEGTDQPQHF. The CDR3 DNA reads TGTGCCAGCAATGAGGGAACGGATCAGCCCCAGCATTTT.

The genes are TRBV7-8 and TRBJ2-5; 14 bases are a match to TRBD2. The CDR3 runs to 15 residues. Germline CDR1 is SGHVS and CDR2 is FQNEAQ. Trimming at V came to 6 bases and at J to 9 bases, leaving 9 bases not matched to a gene. The CDR3 nucleotides are TGTGCCAGCAGTCTACCGGGACTAGCGGGGGTGGCCCAGTACTTC. This encodes CASSLPGLAGVAQYF.

This clone was seen once. V is TRBV5-3 and J is TRBJ2-7; maybe TRBD2 (8 bases). TRBV5-3 carries the ORF label, with uncertain function. The V gene lost 4 bases and the J gene lost 6 bases, with 29 bases spanning the gap. The CDR3 has 18 amino acids. CDR3: CARSTGRGRRTGEFEQYF. In nucleotides, the CDR3 is TGTGCCAGAAGCACCGGGAGGGGGAGGCGGACAGGCGAGTTCGAGCAGTACTTC.

The CDR3 loop reads CASGGIVHEQYF. The CDR3 DNA follows: TGTGCCAGCGGGGGTATAGTTCACGAGCAGTACTTC. The chain joins TRBV12-3 or TRBV12-4 to TRBJ2-7; either TRBD1 or TRBD2 may supply D (5 bases each). CDR3 length: 12 residues. V was cut by 8 bases and J by 5 bases, with 13 bases left in between.

V is TRBV18 and J is TRBJ1-4; D call uncertain. This CDR3 is built from 14 residues. Germline V gene data show CDR1 as KGHSH and CDR2 as LQKENI. The V and J ends lost 6 bases and 2 bases respectively, with 10 bases between them. The CDR3 region is CASSFYPTNEKLFF. CDR3 nucleotide sequence: TGTGCCAGCTCCTTCTACCCCACTAATGAAAAACTGTTTTTT.

The chain combines TRBV29-1 with TRBJ2-1, with a tentative D call TRBD2 (5 bases). The CDR3 runs to 16 residues. Germline V CDR1 and CDR2: SQVTM, ANQGSEA. Trimming took off 0 bases at V and 0 bases at J, with 12 bases between the two ends. CDR3 sequence reads: CSVEEGGPSSYNEQFF. The CDR3 nucleotides read TGCAGCGTTGAAGAAGGAGGCCCTAGCTCCTACAATGAGCAGTTCTTC.

This clone was found once. The sample has other DNA sequences that encode this CDR3 too. The chain is built from TRBV10-3 and TRBJ2-2, with D tentatively TRBD2 (5 bases). CDR3 length equals 14 residues. The germline CDR1 and CDR2 sequences are ENHRY and SYGVKD. Deletions cut 6 bases from V and 8 bases from J, with 16 bases between. The CDR3 region has the DNA TGTGCCATCAGGACGGCCGGGGAGAGGGGGGAGCTGTTTTTT. The encoded protein is CAIRTAGERGELFF.

V and J are TRBV4-2 and TRBJ1-1, with 7 bases aligning to TRBD1. This CDR3 is 14 amino acids long. Trimming removed 1 base from V and 5 bases from J; junction bases left unmatched: 4. Germline V CDR1 and CDR2: LGHNA, YNFKEQ. This chain's CDR3 is CASSQGGGWTEAFF. The CDR3 region has the DNA TGTGCCAGCAGCCAAGGAGGGGGCTGGACTGAAGCTTTCTTT.

The chain recombines TRBV3-1 (or the pseudogene TRBV3-2) with TRBJ2-6; a weak D match, TRBD1 (7 bases). V lost 5 bases, J lost 4 bases, and 18 bases lay in between. Germline CDR1 and CDR2: LGHDT and YNNKEL (reference sequence). There are 17 residues in the CDR3. The CDR3 DNA follows: TGTGCCAGCAGCGCGGGACAGTTCTTAACGGGGGCCAACGTCCTGACTTTC. The encoded protein is CASSAGQFLTGANVLTF.

The genes are TRBV18 and TRBJ2-5; D remains unclear. Per the germline V gene, CDR1 is KGHSH and CDR2 is LQKENI. V was clipped by 5 bases and J by 2 bases, with 3 bases between them. The CDR3 totals 11 residues. In DNA, the CDR3 is TGTGCCAGCTCATCACAAGAGACCCAGTACTTC. This codes for CASSSQETQYF.

The CDR3 DNA reads as TGTGCCAGCAGTTTCCCCTCCGGGGGAGGCTACAATGAGCAGTTCTTC. Translating gives CASSFPSGGGYNEQFF. The genes are TRBV6-2 or TRBV6-3 and TRBJ2-1, with a tentative D call TRBD2 (6 bases). This CDR3 spans 16 amino acids. Germline V gene sequence: CDR1 MNHEY, CDR2 SVGEGT. V was shortened by 4 bases and J by 3 bases, with 16 bases between the two germline ends.

The chain links TRBV4-3 to TRBJ2-4; the D gene is possibly TRBD1 (7 bases). Per germline, CDR1 LGHNA and CDR2 YSLEER. V was shortened by 4 bases and J by 12 bases, with 19 bases between the two germline ends. The CDR3 contains 14 residues. The CDR3 bases are TGCGCCAGCAGCCGCTCGAATGCCAGGGGGGCTCAGTACTTC. Protein product: CASSRSNARGAQYF.

This clone was detected only once. The chain joins TRBV4-1 to TRBJ1-4, with 7 bases fitting TRBD1. The CDR3 loop spans 15 amino acids. Germline V gives CDR1 MGHRA, CDR2 YSYEKL. V gave up 1 base and J gave up 8 bases; unmatched junction bases: 7. The CDR3 protein is CASSQGQGGLEKLFF. In nucleotides, the CDR3 is TGCGCCAGCAGCCAAGGACAGGGAGGTTTGGAAAAACTGTTTTTT.